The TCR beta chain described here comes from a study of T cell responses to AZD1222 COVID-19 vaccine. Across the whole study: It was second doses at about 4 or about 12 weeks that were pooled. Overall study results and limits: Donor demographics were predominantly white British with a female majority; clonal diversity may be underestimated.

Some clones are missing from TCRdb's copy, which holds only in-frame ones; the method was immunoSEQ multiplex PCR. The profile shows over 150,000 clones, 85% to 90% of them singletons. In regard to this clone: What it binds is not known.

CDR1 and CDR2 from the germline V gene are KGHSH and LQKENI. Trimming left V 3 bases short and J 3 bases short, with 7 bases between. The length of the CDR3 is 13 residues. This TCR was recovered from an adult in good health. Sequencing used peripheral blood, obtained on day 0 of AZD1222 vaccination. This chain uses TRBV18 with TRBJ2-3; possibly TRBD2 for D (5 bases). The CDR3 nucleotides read TGTGCCAGCTCACCGAGGGTGACAGATACGCAGTATTTT. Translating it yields CASSPRVTDTQYF.